This T cell receptor (beta chain) was found in a study of T cell repertoires in cytomegalovirus infection. Across the whole study: CMV epitopes, recently identified HLA-C-restricted and well-studied HLA-B-restricted, were used.

This clonotype was seen a few times. The antigen remains unidentified. CDR3 length equals 12 residues. The V end lost 7 bases, the J end lost 9 bases, and 10 bases lay between the germline ends. TCRdb re-called the reads through MiXCR, storing one row per CDR3 protein. Here the sample spans tens of thousands of distinct CDR3 sequences, around a fifth being singletons. The sequence came from a human donor in good health (CMV status not recorded). Some clones in this sample may be carry-over from other donors' samples. The chain links TRBV12-3 or TRBV12-4 to TRBJ1-6; no definite D call. Sample: CD8+ T cells from cultured PBMCs, taken from culture after CMV antigen stimulation. This CDR3 is CASTSVGSPLHF. The DNA for the CDR3 is TGTGCCAGCACCTCTGTTGGTTCACCCCTCCACTTT.